This T cell receptor beta chain emerged from a study of blood T cell repertoires in COVID-19. At the level of the study: Spain, Italy and the United States supplied samples that represented acute and convalescent COVID-19. PBMCs, B-cell-depleted T cells, or T cells provided the cDNA or gDNA that made up the material.

TCRdb's table, derived via immunoSEQ multiplex PCR, lists solely in-frame clones and lacks some. The sample has approximately 130,000 clones, 75% to 90% seen once; the top ten hold 2.3%. The CDR3 has 15 amino acids. The germline V gene encodes CDR1 SGHRS and CDR2 YFSETQ. V was cut by 0 bases and J by 4 bases, with 13 bases left in between. Specimen: PBMCs or T cells enriched from blood (not recorded which). V usage is TRBV5-1 and J usage is TRBJ1-1, with unresolved D. The receptor was isolated from a woman aged 50 to 65 who had recovered from COVID-19. The DNA of the CDR3 is TGCGCCAGCAGCTTGGATTCTCTGGGCATCACTGAAGCTTTCTTT. Translating gives CASSLDSLGITEAFF.